This T cell receptor beta chain is from a study of patients and donors after allogeneic stem cell transplantation. CDR1 and CDR2 from the germline V gene are SGHRS and YFSETQ. Trimming cost V 4 bases and J 2 bases; bases outside gene matches: 5. The CDR3 is 15 residues long. TCRdb independently ran MiXCR on the RT-PCR reads; one entry per CDR3 protein. The data show roughly 880,000 distinct CDR3 sequences, around 17% seen once. This clonotype has ten or more counts. The receptor comes from a human donor who was either an allogeneic HSCT recipient or a stem cell or donor lymphocyte infusion donor (not recorded which). It is not recorded whose cells these are; they may come from a transplant donor. Sequencing was done on a sample of blood, either unsorted or a sorted T cell fraction (not recorded which). The chain combines TRBV5-1 with TRBJ1-1; 10 bases map to TRBD1. CDR3 sequence reads: CASSPWTGGNTEAFF. CDR3 DNA: TGCGCCAGCAGCCCGTGGACAGGGGGTAACACTGAAGCTTTCTTT.